Given below is one TCR beta chain in context. The data derive from a study of blood T cell repertoires in COVID-19. The overall study: Sites in the United States, Italy and Spain provided acute and convalescent COVID-19 samples. Sources were T cells, B-cell-depleted T cells, or PBMCs; the material itself was cDNA or gDNA.

Enrolled during active infection, Seattle patients were then followed longitudinally. Original methodology: It was from reference gene primer amplification that nucleated cell counts were estimated. TCRdb keeps only in-frame clones here, not all; method: immunoSEQ multiplex PCR. That table is the source of V, J and clone size, and D and trimming were worked out from the DNA. Here the sample spans approximately 200,000 clones, roughly 92% being singletons. The TCR comes from a man aged 25 to 40 with COVID-19, enrolled during active disease. The sample consisted of peripheral blood.

For the CDR3, the DNA is TGTGCCAGTACTACCCGGCAGGGGGCGGTCACTGAAGCTTTCTTT. It is translated as CASTTRQGAVTEAFF. J is TRBJ1-1 and V is TRBV19, with TRBD1 matching 8 bases. The CDR3 covers 15 residues. The junction had 11 bases not matched to a gene; V was cut back by 7 bases and J by 4 bases. From germline, CDR1 is LNHDA and CDR2 SQIVND (reference sequence).